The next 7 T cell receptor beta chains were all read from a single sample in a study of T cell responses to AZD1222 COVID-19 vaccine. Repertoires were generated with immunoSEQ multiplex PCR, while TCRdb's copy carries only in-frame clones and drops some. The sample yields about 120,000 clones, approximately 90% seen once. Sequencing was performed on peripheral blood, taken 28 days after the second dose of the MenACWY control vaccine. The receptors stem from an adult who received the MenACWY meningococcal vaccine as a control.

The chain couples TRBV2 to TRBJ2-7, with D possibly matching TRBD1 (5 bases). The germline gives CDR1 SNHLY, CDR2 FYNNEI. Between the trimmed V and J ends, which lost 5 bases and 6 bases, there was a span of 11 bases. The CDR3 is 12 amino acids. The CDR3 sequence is CASSQQGAEQYV. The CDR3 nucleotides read TGTGCCAGCAGTCAGCAGGGTGCCGAGCAGTACGTC.

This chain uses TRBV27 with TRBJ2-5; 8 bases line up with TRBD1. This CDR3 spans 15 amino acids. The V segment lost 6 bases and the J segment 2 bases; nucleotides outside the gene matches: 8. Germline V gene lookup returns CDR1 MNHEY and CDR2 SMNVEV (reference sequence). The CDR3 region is CASSTGTGGQETQYF. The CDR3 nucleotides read TGTGCCAGCAGCACCGGGACAGGCGGACAAGAGACCCAGTACTTC.

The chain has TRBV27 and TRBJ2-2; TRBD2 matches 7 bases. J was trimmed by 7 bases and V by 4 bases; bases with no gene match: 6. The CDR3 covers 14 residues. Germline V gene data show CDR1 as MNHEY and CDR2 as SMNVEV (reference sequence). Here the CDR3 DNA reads TGTGCCAGCAGTTCCTCATGGACTAGCGGGGAGCTGTTTTTT. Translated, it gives CASSSSWTSGELFF.

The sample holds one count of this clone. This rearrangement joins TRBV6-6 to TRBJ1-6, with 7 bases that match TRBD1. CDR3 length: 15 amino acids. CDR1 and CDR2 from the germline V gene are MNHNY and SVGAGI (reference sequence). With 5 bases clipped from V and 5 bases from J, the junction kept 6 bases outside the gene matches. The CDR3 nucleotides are TGTGCCAGCAGTCCGGGACAGCCGAATAATTCACCCCTCCACTTT. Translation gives CASSPGQPNNSPLHF.

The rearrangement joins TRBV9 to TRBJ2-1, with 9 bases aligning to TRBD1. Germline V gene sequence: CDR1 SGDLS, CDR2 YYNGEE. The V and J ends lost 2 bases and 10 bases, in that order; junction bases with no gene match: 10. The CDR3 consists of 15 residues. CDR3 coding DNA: TGTGCCAGCAGCGTGAAGGACAGGGGACTGGCGGAGCAGTTCTTC. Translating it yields CASSVKDRGLAEQFF.

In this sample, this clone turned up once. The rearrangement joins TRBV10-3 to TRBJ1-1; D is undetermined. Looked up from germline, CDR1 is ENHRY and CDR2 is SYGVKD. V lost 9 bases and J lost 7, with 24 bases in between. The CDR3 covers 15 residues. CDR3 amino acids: CAMAIEPSGGVEAFF. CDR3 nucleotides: TGTGCCATGGCCATAGAGCCCTCCGGAGGTGTTGAAGCTTTCTTT.

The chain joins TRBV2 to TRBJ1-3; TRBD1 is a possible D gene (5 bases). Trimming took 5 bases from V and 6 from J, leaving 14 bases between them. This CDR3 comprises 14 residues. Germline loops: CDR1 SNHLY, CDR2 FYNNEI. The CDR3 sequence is CASSSSGPINTIYF. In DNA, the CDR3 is TGTGCCAGCAGTTCCTCGGGACCGATAAACACCATATATTTT. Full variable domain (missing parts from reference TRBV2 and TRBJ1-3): EPEVTQTPSHQVTQMGQEVILRCVPISNHLYFYWYRQILGQKVEFLVSFYNNEISEKSEIFDDQFSVERPDGSNFTLKIRSTKLEDSAMYFCASSSSGPINTIYFGEGSWLTVV.